A selection of T cell receptor beta chains follows, all from one sample in a study of blood T cell repertoires in COVID-19. The assay was immunoSEQ multiplex PCR, and TCRdb's table has in-frame clones only and misses some. The sample comprises about 160,000 clones, around 83% of which are singletons, and around 8% rests with the top ten. Material: peripheral blood. These receptors all come from an older woman with COVID-19, enrolled during active disease. Each CDR3 is given with its conserved first and last residue. Each record gives: J gene, V gene, CDR3 length, clone size, CDR3 protein. The size of a clone is reported for some rows only, either as once, few or many, or as a class for expanded clones.

j_gene: TRBJ2-1; v_gene: TRBV6-5; len: 14; abundance: NA; CDR3aa: CASSYGAADNEQFF
j_gene: TRBJ1-2; v_gene: TRBV9; len: 19; abundance: few; CDR3aa: CASSTRRGRALEHPSGYTF
j_gene: TRBJ1-2; v_gene: TRBV19; len: 14; abundance: NA; CDR3aa: CASIPSQGVKGYTF
j_gene: TRBJ2-4; v_gene: TRBV19; len: 17; abundance: few; CDR3aa: CASSIPRDRGPKNIQYF
j_gene: TRBJ2-2; v_gene: TRBV18; len: 13; abundance: NA; CDR3aa: CASSQLSTGELFF
j_gene: TRBJ2-7; v_gene: TRBV18; len: 16; abundance: NA; CDR3aa: CASSPPGQARSYEQYF
j_gene: TRBJ1-6; v_gene: TRBV6-5; len: 15; abundance: NA; CDR3aa: CASSSTGSYNSPLHF
j_gene: TRBJ1-2; v_gene: TRBV18; len: 14; abundance: NA; CDR3aa: CASSPPGTGYGYTF
j_gene: TRBJ2-3; v_gene: TRBV27; len: 14; abundance: once; CDR3aa: CASRSSGGRDTQYF
j_gene: TRBJ1-2; v_gene: TRBV24-1; len: 14; abundance: NA; CDR3aa: CATSDLSKRYGYTF
j_gene: TRBJ2-1; v_gene: TRBV7-8; len: 13; abundance: once; CDR3aa: CASSFQTSGSQFF
j_gene: TRBJ2-3; v_gene: TRBV19; len: 14; abundance: NA; CDR3aa: CASKVGGSTDTQYF
j_gene: TRBJ1-5; v_gene: TRBV11-2; len: 14; abundance: NA; CDR3aa: CASSSVGGNQPQHF
j_gene: TRBJ1-2; v_gene: TRBV2; len: 15; abundance: few; CDR3aa: CASSEKGRPPVSYTF
j_gene: TRBJ2-5; v_gene: TRBV2; len: 14; abundance: NA; CDR3aa: CASSETTTQETQYF
j_gene: TRBJ2-4; v_gene: TRBV19; len: 11; abundance: NA; CDR3aa: CASSTENIQYF
j_gene: TRBJ1-4; v_gene: TRBV7-9; len: 15; abundance: few; CDR3aa: CASSPPGTGWEKLFF
j_gene: TRBJ1-4; v_gene: TRBV30; len: 16; abundance: NA; CDR3aa: CAVVGDMSLKGEKLFF
j_gene: TRBJ1-2; v_gene: TRBV29-1; len: 13; abundance: NA; CDR3aa: CSVDSDREPGYTF
j_gene: TRBJ2-7; v_gene: TRBV11-3; len: 13; abundance: NA; CDR3aa: CASSLEGANKQYF
j_gene: TRBJ1-4; v_gene: TRBV29-1; len: 13; abundance: NA; CDR3aa: CSVGDRANEKLFF
j_gene: TRBJ2-3; v_gene: TRBV19; len: 15; abundance: NA; CDR3aa: CASAQKTTGADTQYF
j_gene: TRBJ1-5; v_gene: TRBV19; len: 14; abundance: NA; CDR3aa: CASTPARDIVPQHF
j_gene: TRBJ2-3; v_gene: TRBV4-1; len: 17; abundance: NA; CDR3aa: CASSQDGPGTSTDTQYF
j_gene: TRBJ1-5; v_gene: TRBV7-9; len: 15; abundance: NA; CDR3aa: CASSLGDMGREPQHF
j_gene: TRBJ2-3; v_gene: TRBV5-4; len: 15; abundance: NA; CDR3aa: CASSFMTGGSDTQYF
j_gene: TRBJ2-7; v_gene: TRBV2; len: 15; abundance: once; CDR3aa: CASSEPSGKLDEQYF
j_gene: TRBJ2-3; v_gene: TRBV15; len: 18; abundance: NA; CDR3aa: CATSRDLPSGGPGDTQYF
j_gene: TRBJ1-3; v_gene: TRBV19; len: 16; abundance: NA; CDR3aa: CASTTLTGEGGNTIYF
j_gene: TRBJ1-4; v_gene: TRBV30; len: 17; abundance: once; CDR3aa: CAWSVSRTGGTNEKLFF
j_gene: TRBJ1-1; v_gene: TRBV6-5; len: 13; abundance: NA; CDR3aa: CASRMTVNTEAFF
j_gene: TRBJ2-3; v_gene: TRBV10-3; len: 17; abundance: NA; CDR3aa: CAISEGMRGGLTDTQYF
j_gene: TRBJ1-4; v_gene: TRBV6-4; len: 15; abundance: once; CDR3aa: CASRRQGATNEKLFF
j_gene: TRBJ2-3; v_gene: TRBV6-2/TRBV6-3; len: 14; abundance: NA; CDR3aa: CASSNRGNTDTQYF
j_gene: TRBJ1-2; v_gene: TRBV10-3; len: 13; abundance: NA; CDR3aa: CAISDLPVSGYTF
j_gene: TRBJ1-4; v_gene: TRBV7-8; len: 15; abundance: NA; CDR3aa: CASSLAGTREGKLFF
j_gene: TRBJ1-4; v_gene: TRBV3-1/TRBV3-2; len: 16; abundance: NA; CDR3aa: CASSQLRDRLNEKLFF
j_gene: TRBJ2-2; v_gene: TRBV2; len: 15; abundance: NA; CDR3aa: CASSEYWANTGELFF
j_gene: TRBJ1-2; v_gene: TRBV3-1/TRBV3-2; len: 13; abundance: NA; CDR3aa: CASSQELRYGYTF
j_gene: TRBJ1-4; v_gene: TRBV11-2; len: 13; abundance: NA; CDR3aa: CASSRDSNEKLFF
j_gene: TRBJ2-2; v_gene: TRBV10-3; len: 13; abundance: NA; CDR3aa: CAISGLVTGELFF
j_gene: TRBJ1-2; v_gene: TRBV5-1; len: 17; abundance: NA; CDR3aa: CASSLGGGSFGNYGYTF
j_gene: TRBJ2-1; v_gene: TRBV21-1; len: 18; abundance: NA; CDR3aa: CASSKGGTSDSSYNEQFF
j_gene: TRBJ1-2; v_gene: TRBV5-1; len: 15; abundance: NA; CDR3aa: CASSSSLGRDYGYTF
j_gene: TRBJ2-2; v_gene: TRBV14; len: 16; abundance: NA; CDR3aa: CASSQKAPTGPGELFF
j_gene: TRBJ1-1; v_gene: TRBV7-8; len: 14; abundance: NA; CDR3aa: CASSACRENTEAFF
j_gene: TRBJ1-4; v_gene: TRBV3-1/TRBV3-2; len: 13; abundance: NA; CDR3aa: CASSQGDKEKLFF
j_gene: TRBJ2-1; v_gene: TRBV7-6; len: 17; abundance: NA; CDR3aa: CASSLIVTSGGANEQFF
j_gene: TRBJ1-1; v_gene: TRBV6-1; len: 13; abundance: NA; CDR3aa: CASSERGGIKAFF
j_gene: TRBJ1-1; v_gene: TRBV6-6; len: 13; abundance: NA; CDR3aa: CASSKQMNTEAFF
j_gene: TRBJ1-3; v_gene: TRBV5-1; len: 17; abundance: NA; CDR3aa: CASSLVGGRELGNTIYF
j_gene: TRBJ2-7; v_gene: TRBV18; len: 16; abundance: NA; CDR3aa: CASSPARAGVANEQYF
j_gene: TRBJ1-1; v_gene: TRBV10-1; len: 16; abundance: NA; CDR3aa: CASSREPHRVNTEAFF
j_gene: TRBJ1-5; v_gene: TRBV30; len: 13; abundance: NA; CDR3aa: CAWGTVLHQPQHF
j_gene: TRBJ2-7; v_gene: TRBV15; len: 12; abundance: few; CDR3aa: CATSTDSYEQYF